This T cell receptor (beta chain) is from a study of T cells in Graves' hyperthyroidism and ophthalmopathy. Across the study: Peripheral blood was obtained at initial diagnosis, preceding any treatment.

Diagnosing involved the use of clinical symptoms, serum thyroxine and TRAb, thyroid ultrasound and orbital computed tomography. TCR beta CDR3 regions were amplified from RNA. First-round RT-PCR of the TCR CDR3 relied on the HTBI primer set. TCRdb used MiXCR to reprocess the multiplex PCR reads, holding one entry per CDR3 protein. The sample contains hundreds of thousands of distinct CDR3 sequences, approximately 14% of which appear only once. Trimming stripped 1 base from V and 10 bases from J, with 14 bases between. Per germline, CDR1 SQVTM and CDR2 ANQGSEA. The CDR3 sequence is 13 residues long. Study findings and constraints: Ophthalmopathy was model-predicted a median about 6 months pre-onset.

This clonotype was detected many times. Its antigen is as yet unknown. Input material: blood. V usage is TRBV29-1 and J usage is TRBJ2-1; D gene uncertain. The TCR was taken from a woman under 30 with Graves' hyperthyroidism. The CDR3 spells CSVEGVRINEQFF. CDR3 DNA sequence: TGCAGCGTTGAAGGGGTCAGGATTAACGAGCAGTTCTTC.